The next 29 T cell receptor beta chains were all read from a single sample in a study of blood T cells in healthy people across ages. Through a sample-barcoded 5' primer and a J-beta primer mix, a second PCR was run for roughly 6 to 12 cycles. TCRdb re-derived calls from the 5' RACE reads in MiXCR, one entry per CDR3 protein. The sample yields about 1.8 million distinct CDR3 sequences, around half seen once. The sequenced material came from blood. The receptors shown here come from a woman aged 40 to 49 in good health.

This clonotype was recorded many times. V gene TRBV12-3 or TRBV12-4 combines with J gene TRBJ1-2; TRBD1 matches at 8 bases. CDR3 length: 13 amino acids. J lost 4 bases, V lost 6 bases, and 4 bases had no gene match. CDR3 residues: CASSPGQVYGYTF. In DNA, the CDR3 is TGTGCCAGCAGCCCGGGACAGGTCTATGGCTACACCTTC.

This clonotype was seen once. The chain uses TRBV5-1 and TRBJ1-2; 8 bases are shared with TRBD1. The germline V gene encodes CDR1 SGHRS and CDR2 YFSETQ. The V segment lost 4 bases and the J segment 9 bases; nucleotides outside the gene matches: 8. The CDR3 contains 13 residues. The CDR3 reads CASSRDRGPRYTF. In DNA, the CDR3 is TGCGCCAGCAGCCGAGACAGGGGTCCCCGCTACACCTTC.

This clonotype was detected a few times. The chain uses TRBV4-2 and TRBJ1-1, with a tentative D call TRBD1 (6 bases). V was cut by 7 bases and J by 1 base, with 16 bases left in between. Germline V CDR1 and CDR2: LGHNA, YNFKEQ. The CDR3 loop spans 15 amino acids. The CDR3 protein is CASNPMGHANTEAFF. DNA of the CDR3: TGTGCCAGCAATCCGATGGGACACGCGAACACTGAAGCTTTCTTT.

The chain links TRBV29-1 to TRBJ2-2; possibly TRBD1 or TRBD2 for D (5 bases each). The germline V and J ends were trimmed by 2 bases and 7 bases, with 17 bases remaining between them. CDR1 SQVTM and CDR2 ANQGSEA come from the germline V gene. The CDR3 totals 15 residues. The CDR3 protein is CSVERRGQLLGELFF. CDR3 bases: TGCAGCGTTGAACGCCGGGGCCAATTACTCGGGGAGCTGTTTTTT.

This clonotype has just a few counts. The CDR3 loop reads CSVDVAGVKGTQYF. In nucleotides, the CDR3 is TGCAGCGTTGATGTCGCAGGGGTAAAGGGTACGCAGTATTTT. The chain employs TRBV29-1 and TRBJ2-3; weak D call: TRBD1 (6 bases). Germline lookup yields CDR1 SQVTM and CDR2 ANQGSEA. V was cut by 3 bases and J by 8 bases, with 18 bases left in between. The CDR3 sequence is 14 residues long.

This chain uses TRBV6-5 with TRBJ2-5, with TRBD1 matching 9 bases. The CDR3 spans 17 residues. Trimming cost V 2 bases and J 5 bases; bases outside gene matches: 12. Germline CDR1 MNHEY, CDR2 SVGAGI. This CDR3 reads CASSYGFRTGVGETQYF. CDR3 coding DNA: TGTGCCAGCAGTTACGGTTTCCGGACAGGGGTTGGGGAGACCCAGTACTTC.

A few counts support this clonotype. The CDR3 DNA is TGCGCCAGCAGCTATGATTCAGATACGCAGTATTTT. It is translated as CASSYDSDTQYF. V and J are TRBV5-1 and TRBJ2-3; D not certain. Trimming shortened V by 3 bases and J by 4 bases, and 6 bases separated the two germline ends. CDR1 is SGHRS and CDR2 is YFSETQ in the germline V gene. This CDR3 spans 12 amino acids.

With regard to this clonotype: A read error is possible here, since a much larger clone lies one base away. This chain uses TRBV7-8 with TRBJ2-5; the D gene is possibly TRBD1 (5 bases). The CDR3 covers 15 residues. Trimming pared 5 bases from V and 11 bases from J, leaving 24 bases between. Germline CDR1 is SGHVS and CDR2 is FQNEAQ. The CDR3 DNA follows: TGTGCCAGCAGCCTAAGGGATAGGGGATACGATGAGCAGTACTTC. Translating it yields CASSLRDRGYDEQYF.

The chain links TRBV5-1 to TRBJ2-5; no clear D gene. Judging by the DNA end, TRBJ2-7 fits better; the J call may be wrong. The germline gives CDR1 SGHRS, CDR2 YFSETQ. The CDR3 runs 13 residues. CDR3 coding DNA: TGCGCCAGCAGCTTGGGGGATGCCCACGAGCAGTACTTC. It is translated as CASSLGDAHEQYF.

The genes are TRBV14 and TRBJ2-7; D not certain. Between the trimmed V and J ends, which lost 1 base and 2 bases, there was a span of 9 bases. Germline-derived CDR1 and CDR2 are SGHDN and FVKESK. The CDR3 spans 14 residues. CDR3 in amino acids: CASSQGWSPYEQYF. The CDR3 nucleotides are TGTGCCAGCAGCCAAGGGTGGTCGCCCTACGAGCAGTACTTC.

The chain couples TRBV4-3 to TRBJ2-3; D possibly corresponds to TRBD1 (6 bases). The CDR3 extends over 16 amino acids. CDR1 is LGHNA, CDR2 YSLEER, per germline. Trimming cost V 3 bases and J 2 bases, with 15 bases left between them. The DNA for the CDR3 is TGCGCCAGCAGCCACGGACAACAGGGAGTCACAGATACGCAGTATTTT. Protein: CASSHGQQGVTDTQYF.

The chain combines TRBV2 with TRBJ2-5; D gene unclear. CDR1 and CDR2 (germline): SNHLY, FYNNEI. Trimming shortened V by 6 bases and J by 7 bases, and 9 bases separated the two germline ends. CDR3 length: 11 amino acids. CDR3 amino acids: CASSRVATQYF. CDR3 nucleotide sequence: TGTGCCAGCAGCCGCGTAGCGACCCAGTACTTC.

The chain recombines TRBV6-1 with TRBJ2-7; perhaps TRBD2 as D (5 bases). CDR3 length: 10 amino acids. The germline CDR1 and CDR2 sequences are MNHNS and SASEGT. V dropped 8 bases and J dropped 6 bases, with 8 bases sitting between them. The CDR3 spells CASGLAEQYF. The CDR3, as DNA: TGTGCCAGCGGGCTAGCCGAGCAGTACTTC.

The chain has TRBV5-1 and TRBJ2-3; maybe TRBD2 (6 bases). The V gene lost 3 bases and the J gene lost 4 bases, with 15 bases spanning the gap. The V gene's germline CDR1 is SGHRS and CDR2 YFSETQ. CDR3 size: 15 residues. The DNA for the CDR3 is TGCGCCAGCAGCTGGGACGCAACTAGCTCAGATACGCAGTATTTT. Translating gives CASSWDATSSDTQYF.

The genes are TRBV20-1 and TRBJ2-3; tentative D call: TRBD1 (5 bases). From germline, CDR1 is DFQATT and CDR2 SNEGSKA (reference sequence). V was shortened by 5 bases and J by 1 base, with 13 bases between the two germline ends. The CDR3 length is 14 residues. For the CDR3, the DNA is TGCAGTGCTCCTAACCTGGGGCGCACAGATACGCAGTATTTT. Encoded protein: CSAPNLGRTDTQYF.

Only a few counts were recorded for this clonotype. This sequence joins TRBV6-2 or TRBV6-3 and TRBJ1-1; tentatively, D is TRBD1 (5 bases). V lost 7 bases and J lost 0, with 12 bases in between. The CDR3 spans 14 residues. Germline values: CDR1 MNHEY, CDR2 SVGEGT. This CDR3 reads CASIEPGMNTEAFF. CDR3 coding DNA: TGTGCCAGCATCGAACCAGGGATGAACACTGAAGCTTTCTTT.

The rearrangement joins TRBV7-2 to TRBJ2-3; 11 nucleotides align to TRBD1. CDR3 size: 19 residues. V dropped 2 bases and J dropped 2; count of bases not matched to a gene: 12. Germline V lookup: CDR1 SGHTA, CDR2 FQGNSA. CDR3 sequence reads: CASSLRWTGGKTHTDTQYF. CDR3 sequence (DNA): TGTGCCAGCAGCTTAAGGTGGACAGGGGGCAAGACCCACACAGATACGCAGTATTTT.

Notes on this clonotype: Compared with germline, one end of the junction differs, possibly owing to a read error. The chain has TRBV7-2 and TRBJ2-3; a possible D gene is TRBD2 (6 bases). Germline V gene data show CDR1 as SGHTA and CDR2 as FQGNSA. CDR3 length: 15 residues. CDR3 DNA: TGTGCCAGCAGCCGGGGGAAACTCACCACAGATGCGCAGTATTTT. Translating gives CASSRGKLTTDAQYF.

The rearrangement links TRBV3-1 to TRBJ2-1; no clear D. Germline V CDR1 and CDR2: LGHDT, YNNKEL (reference sequence). This CDR3 spans 15 amino acids. The V end lost 6 bases, the J end lost 0 bases, and 12 bases lay between the germline ends. CDR3 sequence (DNA): TGTGCCAGCAGTCCCTCGGCGCTCTCCTACAATGAGCAGTTCTTC. This codes for CASSPSALSYNEQFF.

V gene TRBV24-1 combines with J gene TRBJ2-2; a possible D gene is TRBD1 (6 bases). Looked up from germline, CDR1 is KGHDR and CDR2 is SFDVKD. Trimming shortened V by 4 bases and J by 5 bases, and 16 bases separated the two germline ends. The CDR3 is 16 amino acids. This CDR3 is CATSDLGGSDTGELFF. The CDR3 nucleotides are TGTGCCACCAGTGACCTAGGGGGAAGTGATACCGGGGAGCTGTTTTTT.

This clonotype was recorded many times. Being one base from a much bigger clone, this may be a read error. The CDR3 loop reads CASSQGVGTGRDTQYF. The CDR3 coding sequence is TGCGCCAGCAGCCAAGGGGTGGGGACAGGGAGAGATACGCAGTATTTT. J is TRBJ2-3 and V is TRBV4-3; TRBD1 agrees at 9 bases. V gave up 1 base and J gave up 5 bases; unmatched junction bases: 7. CDR3 size: 16 residues. CDR1 and CDR2 from the germline V gene are LGHNA and YSLEER.

This clonotype has a handful of counts. For the CDR3, the DNA is TGCAGTGCTAGCGAACACGTCGATCAGCCCCAGCATTTT. Translating gives CSASEHVDQPQHF. V is TRBV20-1 and J is TRBJ1-5; no definite D call. Germline V gene data show CDR1 as DFQATT and CDR2 as SNEGSKA (reference sequence). Trimming removed 3 bases at V and 5 bases at J, with 11 bases between. The CDR3 totals 13 residues.

The chain links TRBV27 to TRBJ1-2; 8 bases agree with TRBD1. The CDR3 sequence is 13 residues long. Trimming cost V 6 bases and J 8 bases; bases outside gene matches: 8. Germline assignment: CDR1 MNHEY and CDR2 SMNVEV (reference sequence). In nucleotides, the CDR3 is TGTGCCAGCAGGCCCGACAGGGGAGCGGGCTACACCTTC. Translating it yields CASRPDRGAGYTF.

This chain links TRBV12-3 or TRBV12-4 with TRBJ2-3; 8 nucleotides align to TRBD1. V was pared by 8 bases and J by 0 bases, with 4 bases of the junction left unmatched. This CDR3 has 14 amino acids. The CDR3 reads CASRWDRSTDTQYF. The CDR3 coding sequence is TGTGCCAGCCGCTGGGACAGGAGCACAGATACGCAGTATTTT.

The chain employs TRBV9 and TRBJ2-1; D remains unclear. This CDR3 is built from 14 residues. The germline gives CDR1 SGDLS, CDR2 YYNGEE. With 1 base removed from V and 8 bases from J, the gap between germline ends came to 13 bases. CDR3 amino acids: CASSVTDVVHEQFF. The CDR3 DNA follows: TGTGCCAGCAGCGTAACGGACGTAGTCCATGAGCAGTTCTTC.

J is TRBJ2-2 and V is TRBV7-2, with D possibly TRBD2 on 5 matching bases. Germline CDR1 SGHTA, CDR2 FQGNSA. Between the trimmed V and J ends, which lost 5 bases and 5 bases, there was a span of 9 bases. The CDR3 extends over 13 amino acids. CDR3 sequence: CASSPPGTGELFF. CDR3 in DNA: TGTGCCAGCAGCCCCCCGGGGACCGGGGAGCTGTTTTTT.

The rearrangement uses TRBV7-9 and TRBJ1-2, with no clear D. Germline V gives CDR1 SEHNR, CDR2 FQNEAQ (reference sequence). V lost 5 bases, J lost 3 bases, and 16 bases lay in between. The CDR3 covers 15 residues. CDR3 nucleotides: TGTGCCAGCAGCCTAGTAAGCTCTCCCGACTATGGCTACACCTTC. Its protein is CASSLVSSPDYGYTF.

The chain uses TRBV9 and TRBJ2-4; either TRBD1 or TRBD2 may fit D (7 bases each). This CDR3 spans 18 amino acids. Germline CDR1 is SGDLS and CDR2 is YYNGEE. With 5 bases removed from V and 8 bases from J, the gap between germline ends came to 29 bases. In nucleotides, the CDR3 is TGTGCCAGCAGTCCTCGGTACCCCAGGGGGGGACAAAGGGACATTCAGTACTTC. Residues: CASSPRYPRGGQRDIQYF.

The chain has TRBV20-1 and TRBJ2-3; no clear D. V was clipped by 6 bases and J by 2 bases, with 12 bases between them. Germline-derived CDR1 and CDR2 are DFQATT and SNEGSKA (reference sequence). The CDR3 is 13 amino acids. The CDR3 DNA follows: TGCAGTGCGGCGGACCGAAACACAGATACGCAGTATTTT. It yields the protein CSAADRNTDTQYF.